Sequencing of this T cell receptor beta chain was carried out in a study of T cells in Graves' hyperthyroidism and ophthalmopathy. The wider study: Peripheral blood samples were taken at initial diagnosis, prior to any treatment.

This clonotype has only a few counts. Antigen specificity is unknown. V was clipped by 0 bases and J by 13 bases; unmatched bases: 7. CDR1 and CDR2 (germline): SGHRS, YFSETQ. This CDR3 is 13 amino acids long. Overall study results and limits: Within blood appeared most thyroid clonotypes that had expanded above 0.001.

What was amplified from RNA transcripts were TCR beta CDR3 regions. When the TCR CDR3 underwent first-round RT-PCR, the HTBI primer set was used. TCRdb reprocessed the multiplex PCR reads via MiXCR and lists one record per CDR3 protein. The sample yields around 520,000 distinct CDR3 sequences, 12% to 15% seen once. Reasons for excluding patients were uncontrolled infection, other autoimmune disease, pregnancy or lactation. Diagnoses rested on clinical symptoms, serum thyroxine and TRAb, thyroid ultrasound and orbital computed tomography. This TCR was recovered from a woman between 40 and 55 years old with Graves' hyperthyroidism. Sequencing input: blood. The chain carries TRBV5-1 and TRBJ2-1; 7 bases line up with TRBD2. The CDR3 nucleotides read TGCGCCAGCAGCTTGGCCACGCGGGACTATCAGTTCTTC. It specifies CASSLATRDYQFF. The variable domain in full, completed from reference TRBV5-1 and TRBJ2-1, reads KAGVTQTPRYLIKTRGQQVTLSCSPISGHRSVSWYQQTPGQGLQFLFEYFSETQRNKGNFPGRFSGRQFSNSRSEMNVSTLELGDSALYLCASSLATRDYQFFGPGTRLTVL.